Presented here are 5 T cell receptor beta chains from one specimen sequenced in a study of cytomegalovirus exposure and HLA in healthy donors. PCR was performed using 60 Vbeta and 13 Jbeta primers. Generated by immunoSEQ multiplex PCR, the TCRdb table keeps only in-frame clones and is missing some. The table has 90,000 to 130,000 clones, nearly 80% seen once. Sequenced: PBMCs. The receptors were sampled from a woman in her thirties in good health and CMV-seronegative.

The chain combines TRBV10-2 with TRBJ2-2, with TRBD2 identical over 9 bases. V lost 5 bases and J lost 6; bases outside the gene matches: 10. CDR3 size: 16 residues. Per germline, CDR1 WSHSY and CDR2 SAAADI. The CDR3 spells CASSHPGLAMAGELFF. The DNA of the CDR3 is TGCGCCAGCAGTCACCCGGGACTAGCAATGGCCGGGGAGCTGTTTTTT.

This chain joins TRBV12-5 and TRBJ1-1; 8 nucleotides agree with TRBD1. The germline V gene has CDR1 LGHNT and CDR2 FRNRAP. J gave up 2 bases and V 7 bases, and 6 bases lay outside the gene matches. This CDR3 region has 14 residues. The CDR3 loop reads CASARQGPNTEAFF. CDR3 sequence (DNA): TGTGCTAGTGCCCGACAGGGGCCAAACACTGAAGCTTTCTTT.

This sequence joins TRBV9 and TRBJ2-7; 8 nucleotides match TRBD1. Germline CDR1 is SGDLS and CDR2 is YYNGEE. V trimming: 3 bases; J trimming: 2 bases; junction bases outside the gene matches: 4. The CDR3 is 14 amino acids. CDR3 sequence: CASSATGDPYEQYF. CDR3 in DNA: TGTGCCAGCAGCGCGACAGGGGACCCCTACGAGCAGTACTTC.

The chain combines TRBV7-9 with TRBJ1-1; D remains ambiguous. Trimming shortened V by 0 bases and J by 4 bases, and 9 bases separated the two germline ends. CDR1 is SEHNR and CDR2 is FQNEAQ in the germline V gene (reference sequence). The CDR3 contains 14 residues. CDR3 region: CASSLAVGSTEAFF. The CDR3 DNA is TGTGCCAGCAGCTTAGCAGTGGGGAGCACTGAAGCTTTCTTT. Supplemented by reference TRBV7-9 and TRBJ1-1, the full variable domain reads DTGVSQNPRHKITKRGQNVTFRCDPISEHNRLYWYRQTLGQGPEFLTYFQNEAQLEKSRLLSDRFSAERPKGSFSTLEIQRTEQGDSAMYLCASSLAVGSTEAFFGQGTRLTVV.

The V call is TRBV11-3, the J call TRBJ2-2; D is possibly TRBD2 (7 bases). CDR3 length: 16 residues. Looked up from germline, CDR1 is SGHNT and CDR2 is YENEEA. V shed 5 bases and J shed 5 bases, with 18 bases lying between them. The CDR3 is CASSGPRGAGTGELFF. In DNA form, the CDR3 reads TGTGCCAGCAGCGGGCCCCGGGGGGCCGGGACCGGGGAGCTGTTTTTT. The full variable domain, completed using reference TRBV11-3 and TRBJ2-2, is EAGVVQSPRYKIIEKKQPVAFWCNPISGHNTLYWYLQNLGQGPELLIRYENEEAVDDSQLPKDRFSAERLKGVDSTLKIQPAELGDSAVYLCASSGPRGAGTGELFFGEGSRLTVL.